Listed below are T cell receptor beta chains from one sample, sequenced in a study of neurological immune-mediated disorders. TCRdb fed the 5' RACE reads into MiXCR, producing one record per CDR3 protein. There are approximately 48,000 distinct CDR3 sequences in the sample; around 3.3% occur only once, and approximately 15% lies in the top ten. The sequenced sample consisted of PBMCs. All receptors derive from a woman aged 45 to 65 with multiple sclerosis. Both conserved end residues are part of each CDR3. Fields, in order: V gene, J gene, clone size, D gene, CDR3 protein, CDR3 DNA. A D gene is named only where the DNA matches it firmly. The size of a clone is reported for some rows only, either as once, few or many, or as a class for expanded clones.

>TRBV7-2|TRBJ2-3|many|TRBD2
CASRRRGLAGGFGDTQYF
TGTGCCAGCAGACGGCGGGGACTAGCGGGAGGGTTCGGTGATACGCAGTATTTT
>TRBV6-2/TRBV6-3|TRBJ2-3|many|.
CASSEDFNTQYF
TGTGCCAGCAGCGAGGACTTCAATACGCAGTATTTT
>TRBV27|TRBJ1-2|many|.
CASSSTAVPGVYGYTF
TGTGCCAGCAGTTCAACCGCCGTACCAGGAGTCTATGGCTACACCTTC
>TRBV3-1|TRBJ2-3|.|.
CASSQDPSADTQYF
TGTGCCAGCAGCCAAGATCCTTCGGCAGATACGCAGTATTTT
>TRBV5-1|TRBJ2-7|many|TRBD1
CASSNLDREVNEQYF
TGCGCCAGCAGCAACCTTGACAGGGAAGTGAACGAGCAGTACTTC
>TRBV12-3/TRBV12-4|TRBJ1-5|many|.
CASSSRTRGSNQPQHF
TGTGCCAGCAGTTCACGTACCAGGGGAAGCAATCAGCCCCAGCATTTT
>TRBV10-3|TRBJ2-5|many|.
CAISGLADQETQYF
TGTGCCATCAGTGGTTTGGCTGATCAAGAGACCCAGTACTTC
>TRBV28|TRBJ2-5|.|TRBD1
CASSLIQGAETQYF
TGTGCCAGCAGTTTAATTCAGGGGGCAGAGACCCAGTACTTC
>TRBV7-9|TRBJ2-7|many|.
CASRTERSYEQYF
TGTGCCAGTCGGACGGAGAGAAGCTACGAGCAGTACTTC
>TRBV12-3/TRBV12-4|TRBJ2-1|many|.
CASSPVSPRDANEQFF
TGTGCCAGCAGCCCCGTATCTCCGCGGGACGCCAATGAGCAGTTCTTC
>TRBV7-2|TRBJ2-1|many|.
CASSLKVLAHNEQFF
TGTGCCAGCAGCTTAAAGGTTCTAGCGCACAATGAGCAGTTCTTC
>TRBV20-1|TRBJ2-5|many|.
CSARSRRGQETQYF
TGCAGTGCTAGATCCCGCCGGGGGCAAGAGACCCAGTACTTC
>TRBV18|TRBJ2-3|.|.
CARSLTLTTTGSTDTQYF
TGTGCCAGATCACTCACACTAACGACTACAGGGAGCACAGATACGCAGTATTTT
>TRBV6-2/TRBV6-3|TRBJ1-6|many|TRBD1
CASSSLFGRDRGRRSSYNSPLHF
TGTGCCAGCAGTTCCCTCTTTGGCCGGGACAGGGGGCGACGGAGCTCCTATAATTCACCCCTCCACTTT
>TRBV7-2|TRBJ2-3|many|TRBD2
CASSIGGARNTQYF
TGTGCCAGCAGCATCGGGGGGGCTCGGAATACGCAGTATTTT
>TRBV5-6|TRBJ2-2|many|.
CASSLGVNTGELFF
TGTGCCAGCAGCTTGGGAGTGAACACCGGGGAGCTGTTTTTT
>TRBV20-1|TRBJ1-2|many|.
CSAPARRYGYTF
TGCAGTGCCCCGGCGAGGAGATATGGCTACACCTTC
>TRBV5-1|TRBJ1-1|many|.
CASSFDTHTEAFF
TGCGCCAGCAGCTTTGACACCCACACTGAAGCTTTCTTT
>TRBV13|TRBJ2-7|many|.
CASSFIGVYEQYF
TGTGCCAGCAGCTTTATAGGGGTCTACGAGCAGTACTTC
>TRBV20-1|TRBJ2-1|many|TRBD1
CSVTGGWGEQFF
TGCAGTGTTACAGGGGGCTGGGGCGAGCAGTTCTTC
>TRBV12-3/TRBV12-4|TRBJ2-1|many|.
CASSSTNEQFF
TGTGCCAGCAGTTCCACAAATGAGCAGTTCTTC
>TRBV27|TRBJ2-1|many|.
CASNTGMNYNEQFF
TGTGCCAGTAACACCGGGATGAACTACAATGAGCAGTTCTTC
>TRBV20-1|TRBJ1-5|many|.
CSARGQANQPQHF
TGCAGTGCTAGGGGCCAAGCAAATCAGCCCCAGCATTTT
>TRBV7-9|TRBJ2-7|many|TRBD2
CASSPRLAGGPSREQYF
TGTGCCAGCAGCCCACGACTAGCGGGAGGCCCTTCTCGCGAGCAGTACTTC
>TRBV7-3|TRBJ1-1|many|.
CASRNNGGEAFF
TGTGCCAGCAGGAACAATGGGGGTGAAGCTTTCTTT
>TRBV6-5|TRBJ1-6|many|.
CASMGGLNNSPLHF
TGTGCCAGCATGGGGGGCCTCAATAATTCACCCCTCCACTTT
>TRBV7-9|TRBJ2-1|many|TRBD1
CASSLGTVIEQFF
TGTGCCAGCAGCCTGGGGACAGTTATCGAGCAGTTCTTC
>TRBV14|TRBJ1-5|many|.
CASNQPQHF
TGTGCCAGCAATCAGCCCCAGCATTTT
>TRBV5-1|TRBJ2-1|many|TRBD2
CASSRGLASYNEQFF
TGCGCCAGCAGCCGGGGACTAGCGTCGTACAATGAGCAGTTCTTC
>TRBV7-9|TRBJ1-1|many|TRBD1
CASRGPQGANTEAFF
TGTGCCAGCAGGGGGCCGCAGGGGGCGAACACTGAAGCTTTCTTT
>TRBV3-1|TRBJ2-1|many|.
CASSQDGVNEQFF
TGTGCCAGCAGCCAAGATGGGGTAAATGAGCAGTTCTTC
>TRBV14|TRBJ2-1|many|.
CASSQARRDEQFF
TGTGCCAGCAGCCAGGCTCGCCGAGATGAGCAGTTCTTC
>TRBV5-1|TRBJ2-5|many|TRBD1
CASSQFPGQGETQYF
TGCGCCAGCAGCCAATTTCCGGGACAGGGGGAGACCCAGTACTTC
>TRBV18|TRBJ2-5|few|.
CASSPRGKETQYF
TGTGCCAGCTCACCGAGGGGTAAAGAGACCCAGTACTTC
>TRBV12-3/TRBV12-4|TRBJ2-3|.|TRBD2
CASSFLAGGTDTQYF
TGTGCCAGCAGTTTCCTAGCGGGGGGCACAGATACGCAGTATTTT
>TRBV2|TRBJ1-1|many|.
CASSEREMNTEAFF
TGTGCCAGCAGTGAACGGGAGATGAACACTGAAGCTTTCTTT
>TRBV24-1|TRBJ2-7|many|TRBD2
CATSDPTSGTIEQYF
TGTGCCACCAGTGACCCTACTAGCGGGACGATCGAGCAGTACTTC
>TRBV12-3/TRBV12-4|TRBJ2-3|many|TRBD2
CASSFSGGRTDTQYF
TGTGCCAGCAGTTTTAGCGGGGGGCGCACAGATACGCAGTATTTT
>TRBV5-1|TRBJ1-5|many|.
CASSLDGGRTDNQPQHF
TGCGCCAGCAGCTTGGATGGGGGGCGGACAGACAATCAGCCCCAGCATTTT
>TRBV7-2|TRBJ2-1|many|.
CASSLGSLSVSEQFF
TGTGCCAGCAGCTTAGGCAGCCTATCCGTGAGTGAGCAGTTCTTC
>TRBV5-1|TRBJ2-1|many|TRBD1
CASSLDGTGLYNEQFF
TGCGCCAGCAGCTTGGATGGGACAGGGTTGTACAATGAGCAGTTCTTC